The T cell receptor beta chain under discussion was sequenced for a study of cytomegalovirus exposure and HLA in healthy donors. Generated by immunoSEQ multiplex PCR, the TCRdb table keeps only in-frame clones and is missing some. The sample lists over 65,000 clones; around 94% were seen once. V was trimmed by 1 base and J by 0 bases, leaving 7 bases between them. Germline CDR1 and CDR2: SGHVS and FNYEAQ. The CDR3 runs 15 residues. The gene calls are TRBV7-6 and TRBJ2-1; D is undetermined. This receptor was taken from a woman between 18 and 30 years old in good health and CMV-seropositive. Sequenced: PBMCs. Here the CDR3 DNA reads TGTGCCAGCAGCTTAGTCGGTAGCTCCTACAATGAGCAGTTCTTC. Translating gives CASSLVGSSYNEQFF.